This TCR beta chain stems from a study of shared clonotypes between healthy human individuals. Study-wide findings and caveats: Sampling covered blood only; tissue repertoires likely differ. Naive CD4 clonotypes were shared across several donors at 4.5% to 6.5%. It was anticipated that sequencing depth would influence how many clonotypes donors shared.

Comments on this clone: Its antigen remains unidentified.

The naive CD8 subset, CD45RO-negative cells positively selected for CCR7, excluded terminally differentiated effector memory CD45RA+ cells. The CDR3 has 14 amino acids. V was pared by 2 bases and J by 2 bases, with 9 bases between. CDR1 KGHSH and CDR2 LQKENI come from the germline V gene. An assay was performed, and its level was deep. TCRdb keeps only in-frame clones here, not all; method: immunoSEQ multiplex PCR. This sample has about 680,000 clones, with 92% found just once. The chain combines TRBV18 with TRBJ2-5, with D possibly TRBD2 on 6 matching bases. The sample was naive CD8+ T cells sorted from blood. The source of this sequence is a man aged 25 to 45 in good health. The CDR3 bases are TGTGCCAGCTCACCAAGACTAGAGCAAGAGACCCAGTACTTC. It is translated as CASSPRLEQETQYF.